The 12 T cell receptor beta chains reported below all come from one sample, sequenced in a study of T cell repertoires in cytomegalovirus infection. Using its own MiXCR run on the reads, TCRdb lists one record per CDR3 protein. The table includes around 530,000 distinct CDR3 sequences, more than 25% detected once. The material sequenced was PBMCs. The receptor set was obtained from a human donor in good health (CMV status not recorded). Some clones in this sample may be carry-over from other donors' samples.

This clonotype was detected many times. The chain has TRBV7-2 and TRBJ1-6; D possibly corresponds to TRBD1 (5 bases). Germline CDR1 SGHTA, CDR2 FQGNSA. The CDR3 sequence is 15 residues long. Trimming shortened V by 1 base and J by 6 bases, and 10 bases separated the two germline ends. CDR3 sequence: CASSLGGGSNSPLHF. Here the CDR3 DNA reads TGTGCCAGCAGCTTAGGGGGGGGGAGTAATTCACCCCTCCACTTT.

V gene TRBV20-1 combines with J gene TRBJ2-3; D gene uncertain. The V end was cut by 2 bases, the J end by 3 bases, with 12 bases between. Germline V gene lookup returns CDR1 DFQATT and CDR2 SNEGSKA (reference sequence). The CDR3 contains 14 residues. The CDR3 is CSARLGVGTDTQYF. DNA of the CDR3: TGCAGTGCTAGACTTGGGGTAGGGACAGATACGCAGTATTTT.

This clonotype came up a few times. The J gene is TRBJ2-5, the V gene TRBV29-1; 8 bases align to TRBD1. The CDR3 totals 13 residues. V dropped 4 bases and J dropped 4; count of bases not matched to a gene: 5. Germline-derived CDR1 and CDR2 are SQVTM and ANQGSEA. In DNA form, the CDR3 reads TGCAGCGTTGTGACAGGGGTTGGAGAGACCCAGTACTTC. This gives the protein CSVVTGVGETQYF.

The CDR3 loop is CASSKFPGTDYGYTF. Written as DNA, the CDR3 is TGTGCCAGCAGCAAGTTCCCGGGGACTGATTATGGCTACACCTTC. The chain joins TRBV9 to TRBJ1-2; weak D call: TRBD1 (5 bases). The CDR3 has 15 residues. Trimming shortened V by 4 bases and J by 5 bases, and 18 bases separated the two germline ends. Germline CDR1 SGDLS, CDR2 YYNGEE.

The rearrangement links TRBV10-3 to TRBJ2-1, with D perhaps TRBD2 (6 bases). This CDR3 is 14 amino acids long. V was clipped by 5 bases and J by 0 bases, with 8 bases between them. Germline loops: CDR1 ENHRY, CDR2 SYGVKD. This chain's CDR3 is CAISNSGSYNEQFF. The CDR3 coding sequence is TGTGCCATCAGTAATAGCGGCTCCTACAATGAGCAGTTCTTC.

This clonotype came up many times. The rearrangement links TRBV7-8 to TRBJ1-2, with a tentative D call TRBD1 (5 bases). Per germline, CDR1 SGHVS and CDR2 FQNEAQ. V lost 4 bases and J lost 3, with 15 bases in between. The CDR3 sequence is 15 residues long. The CDR3 DNA sequence: TGTGCCAGCAGCTCAGGACGGGACTTCGACTATGGCTACACCTTC. The encoded protein is CASSSGRDFDYGYTF.

This clonotype was observed a handful of times. CDR3 in amino acids: CASSLGLREAGHEQFF. The CDR3 nucleotides read TGTGCCAGCAGCTTAGGATTACGGGAGGCGGGGCATGAGCAGTTCTTC. The chain carries TRBV11-2 and TRBJ2-1, with 7 bases matching TRBD2. The V segment lost 1 base and the J segment 8 bases; nucleotides outside the gene matches: 11. This CDR3 region has 16 residues. The germline gives CDR1 SGHAT, CDR2 FQNNGV.

In its sample, this clonotype was seen a few times. The J gene is TRBJ1-1, the V gene TRBV5-4; tentative D call: TRBD1 (6 bases). V shed 3 bases and J shed 10 bases, with 16 bases lying between them. Germline CDR1 is SGHNT and CDR2 is YYREEE (reference sequence). The CDR3 runs to 13 residues. CDR3 in DNA: TGTGCCAGCAGCTGGGGACGAGAGGGGGTAGCTTTCTTT. Encoded protein: CASSWGREGVAFF.

This clonotype has at least ten counts. The V call is TRBV7-8, the J call TRBJ2-2; 15 bases map to TRBD2. V was clipped by 7 bases and J by 4 bases; unmatched bases: 7. The germline CDR1 and CDR2 sequences are SGHVS and FQNEAQ. The CDR3 has 17 amino acids. The CDR3 coding sequence is TGTGCCAGCACCCCGGGACTAGCGGGAGGAAGCACCGGGGAGCTGTTTTTT. Translated: CASTPGLAGGSTGELFF.

The sample holds one count of this clonotype. A single base separates this from a much larger clone, so it may be a read error. The CDR3: CASSFMTGGTGEPFF. The CDR3 DNA reads TGTGCCAGCAGCTTCATGACAGGGGGAACCGGGGAGCCGTTTTTT. This sequence joins TRBV7-6 and TRBJ2-2; TRBD1 agrees at 9 bases. The CDR3 length is 15 residues. In germline, CDR1 is SGHVS, CDR2 FNYEAQ.

This CDR3 is CASSSLVTSGRTDTQYF. The CDR3 coding sequence is TGTGCCAGCAGCTCACTAGTCACTAGCGGGAGAACAGATACGCAGTATTTT. This chain connects TRBV11-3 to TRBJ2-3; 11 bases line up with TRBD2. CDR3 length equals 17 residues. Germline V gene sequence: CDR1 SGHNT, CDR2 YENEEA. V gave up 4 bases and J gave up 3 bases; unmatched junction bases: 9.

This clonotype was seen repeatedly, ten times or more. The V and J genes are TRBV7-2 and TRBJ1-1; the D gene is possibly TRBD1 (5 bases). This CDR3 has 11 amino acids. Trimming took off 1 base at V and 11 bases at J, with 8 bases between the two ends. The germline gives CDR1 SGHTA, CDR2 FQGNSA. CDR3 nucleotide sequence: TGTGCCAGCAGCTTAGAAGGGGATGCTTTCTTT. Protein: CASSLEGDAFF.